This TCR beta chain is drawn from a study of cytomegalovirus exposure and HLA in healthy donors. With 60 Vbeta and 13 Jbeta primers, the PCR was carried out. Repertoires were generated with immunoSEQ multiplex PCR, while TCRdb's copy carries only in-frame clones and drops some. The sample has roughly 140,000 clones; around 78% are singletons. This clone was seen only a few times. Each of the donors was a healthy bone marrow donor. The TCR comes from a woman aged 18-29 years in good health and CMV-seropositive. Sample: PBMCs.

CDR3 sequence reads: CASSDRTGTEAFF. Written as DNA, the CDR3 is TGCGCCAGCAGTGACCGAACGGGAACTGAAGCTTTCTTT. The rearrangement links TRBV10-1 to TRBJ1-1; D unclear. The CDR3 sequence is 13 residues long. Germline V gene data show CDR1 as WNHNN and CDR2 as SYGVQD (reference sequence). Trimming removed 3 bases at V and 5 bases at J, with 10 bases between.